This entry features one T cell receptor (beta chain) sequence. As yet, its antigen is unknown. The source of the sample is a study of beta chain features in type 1 diabetes. About the study: Taken together, all samples contributed 90 million to 140 million examined sorted cells. Findings of the study overall: Individuals with type 1 diabetes displayed fewer insertions and more deletions at VDJ junctions.

As every portion of the isolated RNA was reverse transcribed, the sequencing read expressed TCRB transcripts. There were some 3.6 million reads on average in the naive, central memory and regulatory T cell samples. Profiling relied on immunoSEQ multiplex PCR, and the TCRdb table lists in-frame clones only, not all of them. Altogether some 240,000 clones are present, under 13% being singletons, with the ten largest covering 1% to 1.5%. After removal of 3 bases from V and 8 bases from J, the junction contained 2 bases not matched to a gene. Germline V gene sequence: CDR1 LNHDA, CDR2 SQIVND (reference sequence). The length of the CDR3 is 13 residues.

The chain has TRBV19 and TRBJ2-1, with 9 bases identical to TRBD1. The clonotype comes from a man between 18 and 35 years old in good health. Material: central memory CD4+ T cells from blood. The CDR3 loop is CASSMRTGDEQFF. The CDR3 DNA reads as TGTGCCAGTAGTATGAGGACAGGGGATGAGCAGTTCTTC. The variable domain in full, with the rest retrieved from reference TRBV19 and TRBJ2-1, is DGGITQSPKYLFRKEGQNVTLSCEQNLNHDAMYWYRQDPGQGLRLIYYSQIVNDFQKGDIAEGYSVSREKKESFPLTVTSAQKNPTAFYLCASSMRTGDEQFFGPGTRLTVL.